The entry below describes one T cell receptor (beta chain). These data belong to a study of blood T cell repertoires in COVID-19. The V gene lost 3 bases and the J gene lost 4 bases, with 8 bases spanning the gap. The length of the CDR3 is 12 residues. Germline CDR1 and CDR2: GTSNPN and SVGIG (reference sequence). The assay was immunoSEQ multiplex PCR, and TCRdb's table has in-frame clones only and misses some. The repertoire holds approximately 80,000 clones, with about 88% as singletons. This sequence originates from a human donor in a cohort sampled during active COVID-19. The V and J genes are TRBV30 and TRBJ2-3, with D perhaps TRBD1 (5 bases). Sequencing was done on a sample of peripheral blood. The CDR3 is CAWSPGPDTQYF. The DNA for the CDR3 is TGTGCCTGGAGCCCAGGGCCAGATACGCAGTATTTT.